The rows below give T cell receptor beta chains drawn from one sample of a study of brain T cells in children with intractable seizures. Sequenced by immunoSEQ multiplex PCR; TCRdb stores in-frame clones only, minus some. The table includes 300,000 to 400,000 clones, over 90% detected once. The starting material was peripheral blood, obtained roughly 5 months after surgery. The origin of the receptors is a boy under two years old with tuberous sclerosis and intractable seizures. Each CDR3 is given with its conserved first and last residue. A D gene is named only where the DNA matches it firmly. Size is stated for part of the rows, as once, few or many counts, or as a class when the clone is expanded.

J: TRBJ2-1
D: TRBD1
V: TRBV7-9
size: -
CDR3: CASSLTGGGYNEQFF
DNA: TGTGCCAGCAGCTTAACAGGGGGTGGCTACAATGAGCAGTTCTTC

J: TRBJ1-1
D: -
V: TRBV7-9
size: -
CDR3: CASSLSRDTEAFF
DNA: TGTGCCAGCAGCTTAAGCAGGGACACTGAAGCTTTCTTT

J: TRBJ2-7
D: TRBD2
V: TRBV19
size: few
CDR3: CASSILSGGPYEQYF
DNA: TGTGCCAGTAGTATACTGTCGGGAGGGCCCTACGAGCAGTACTTC

J: TRBJ1-2
D: -
V: TRBV5-1
size: -
CDR3: CASKVGGNYGYTF
DNA: TGCGCCAGCAAGGTGGGGGGTAACTATGGCTACACCTTC

J: TRBJ2-3
D: -
V: TRBV5-5
size: -
CDR3: CASSLDRAGDTQYF
DNA: TGTGCCAGCAGCTTGGACAGGGCCGGAGATACGCAGTATTTT

J: TRBJ1-5
D: -
V: TRBV19
size: -
CDR3: CASSIPRGGNQPQHF
DNA: TGTGCCAGTAGTATACCCAGGGGTGGGAATCAGCCCCAGCATTTT

J: TRBJ2-1
D: -
V: TRBV12-5
size: -
CDR3: CASGLVGGRYSYNEQFF
DNA: TGTGCTAGTGGTTTGGTAGGTGGTCGATACTCCTACAATGAGCAGTTCTTC

J: TRBJ1-3
D: -
V: TRBV9
size: -
CDR3: CASSGGSGNTIYF
DNA: TGTGCCAGCAGCGGGGGGAGTGGAAACACCATATATTTT

J: TRBJ2-1
D: -
V: TRBV5-1
size: -
CDR3: CASRPSGDNEQFF
DNA: TGCGCCAGCAGACCTTCGGGGGACAATGAGCAGTTCTTC

J: TRBJ2-1
D: -
V: TRBV27
size: -
CDR3: CASSFEPSNEQFF
DNA: TGTGCCAGCAGTTTCGAACCTAGCAATGAGCAGTTCTTC

J: TRBJ2-3
D: -
V: TRBV29-1
size: -
CDR3: CSVEEAMNTQYF
DNA: TGCAGCGTTGAAGAGGCGATGAATACGCAGTATTTT

J: TRBJ2-7
D: TRBD2
V: TRBV19
size: -
CDR3: CASSIREGSYEQYF
DNA: TGTGCCAGTAGTATACGGGAGGGCTCCTACGAGCAGTACTTC

J: TRBJ1-5
D: TRBD1
V: TRBV29-1
size: -
CDR3: CSVWTGDGSNQPQHF
DNA: TGCAGCGTTTGGACAGGGGACGGTAGCAATCAGCCCCAGCATTTT

J: TRBJ1-2
D: -
V: TRBV28
size: -
CDR3: CASSRGGNYGYTF
DNA: TGTGCCAGCAGCAGGGGCGGAAACTATGGCTACACCTTC

J: TRBJ2-1
D: TRBD2
V: TRBV9
size: -
CDR3: CASSVYNRLAGEVQFF
DNA: TGTGCCAGCAGCGTATATAATCGGCTAGCGGGAGAGGTGCAGTTCTTC

J: TRBJ1-1
D: -
V: TRBV13
size: -
CDR3: CASSFSVADKGGFTEAFF
DNA: TGTGCCAGCAGCTTCAGCGTGGCGGACAAAGGGGGGTTCACTGAAGCTTTCTTT

J: TRBJ2-3
D: TRBD2
V: TRBV12-5
size: -
CDR3: CASLGGYTDTQYF
DNA: TGTGCTAGCTTGGGGGGGTACACAGATACGCAGTATTTT

J: TRBJ2-2
D: -
V: TRBV10-2
size: once
CDR3: CASSESGVTGELFF
DNA: TGCGCCAGCAGTGAGTCGGGAGTAACCGGGGAGCTGTTTTTT

J: TRBJ1-6
D: TRBD1
V: TRBV5-1
size: -
CDR3: CASSRDRGHIYNSPLHF
DNA: TGCGCCAGCAGCCGGGACAGGGGGCATATATATAATTCACCCCTCCACTTT

J: TRBJ2-1
D: -
V: TRBV2
size: -
CDR3: CASKVGGAGNEQFF
DNA: TGTGCCAGCAAAGTTGGGGGGGCAGGGAATGAGCAGTTCTTC

J: TRBJ2-7
D: -
V: TRBV14
size: -
CDR3: CASSYELGTYEQYF
DNA: TGTGCCAGCAGCTATGAGTTGGGGACCTACGAGCAGTACTTC

J: TRBJ2-5
D: TRBD2
V: TRBV7-2
size: -
CDR3: CASSLEGLGQETQYF
DNA: TGTGCCAGCAGCTTAGAGGGACTAGGACAAGAGACCCAGTACTTC

J: TRBJ2-5
D: TRBD2
V: TRBV27
size: -
CDR3: CASSGTSGRRETQYF
DNA: TGTGCCAGCAGCGGGACTAGCGGGAGGAGAGAGACCCAGTACTTC

J: TRBJ2-5
D: -
V: TRBV6-5
size: -
CDR3: CASSKGHPQETQYF
DNA: TGTGCCAGCAGCAAGGGACACCCTCAAGAGACCCAGTACTTC

J: TRBJ2-5
D: TRBD1
V: TRBV11-2
size: -
CDR3: CASSGTGVETQYF
DNA: TGTGCCAGCAGCGGGACAGGGGTAGAGACCCAGTACTTC

J: TRBJ1-1
D: TRBD1
V: TRBV4-2
size: -
CDR3: CASSPIPYTGGGTEAFF
DNA: TGTGCCAGCAGCCCTATACCTTATACAGGGGGGGGAACTGAAGCTTTCTTT

J: TRBJ2-2
D: TRBD2
V: TRBV18
size: -
CDR3: CASSHRMMDGGGTGELFF
DNA: TGTGCCAGCTCCCACCGGATGATGGACGGCGGGGGCACCGGGGAGCTGTTTTTT

J: TRBJ1-5
D: -
V: TRBV25-1
size: -
CDR3: CASSPGQGSNQPQHF
DNA: TGTGCCAGCAGCCCTGGGCAGGGTAGCAATCAGCCCCAGCATTTT

J: TRBJ1-5
D: -
V: TRBV7-6
size: -
CDR3: CASRRRIQGSNQPQHF
DNA: TGTGCCAGCAGGCGCCGAATACAGGGCAGCAATCAGCCCCAGCATTTT

J: TRBJ1-5
D: TRBD1
V: TRBV7-9
size: -
CDR3: CASSSLDRDYSNQPQHF
DNA: TGTGCCAGCAGCTCGCTCGACAGGGATTATAGCAATCAGCCCCAGCATTTT

J: TRBJ2-7
D: -
V: TRBV5-5
size: -
CDR3: CASSYGDSYEQYF
DNA: TGTGCCAGCAGCTACGGGGATTCCTACGAGCAGTACTTC

J: TRBJ2-5
D: TRBD2
V: TRBV9
size: -
CDR3: CASSDGLAGVGETQYF
DNA: TGTGCCAGCAGCGATGGACTAGCGGGGGTAGGGGAGACCCAGTACTTC

J: TRBJ1-1
D: -
V: TRBV6-5
size: -
CDR3: CASSYSDQTEAFF
DNA: TGTGCCAGCAGTTACTCGGACCAAACTGAAGCTTTCTTT

J: TRBJ1-5
D: -
V: TRBV13
size: -
CDR3: CASSLERGPQHF
DNA: TGTGCCAGCAGCTTAGAACGGGGGCCCCAGCATTTT

J: TRBJ2-7
D: TRBD1
V: TRBV19
size: -
CDR3: CASSIDRDRGREQYF
DNA: TGTGCCAGTAGTATCGATCGGGACAGGGGTCGCGAGCAGTACTTC

J: TRBJ1-2
D: TRBD1
V: TRBV27
size: -
CDR3: CASTNRGGDHYGYTF
DNA: TGTGCCAGCACGAACAGGGGGGGGGACCACTATGGCTACACCTTC

J: TRBJ1-1
D: TRBD1
V: TRBV2
size: -
CDR3: CASSAGTGGSTEAFF
DNA: TGTGCCAGCAGTGCGGGGACAGGGGGGAGCACTGAAGCTTTCTTT

J: TRBJ2-7
D: -
V: TRBV7-9
size: -
CDR3: CASSLAAYGILSSYEQYF
DNA: TGTGCCAGCAGCTTAGCCGCCTACGGTATCCTGAGCTCCTACGAGCAGTACTTC

J: TRBJ1-5
D: -
V: TRBV13
size: few
CDR3: CASSLYGQSNQPQHF
DNA: TGTGCCAGCAGCTTATACGGTCAGAGCAATCAGCCCCAGCATTTT

J: TRBJ1-2
D: -
V: TRBV3-1/TRBV3-2
size: -
CDR3: CASSRTENYGYTF
DNA: TGTGCCAGCAGCCGCACAGAGAACTATGGCTACACCTTC

J: TRBJ2-1
D: TRBD2
V: TRBV5-1
size: -
CDR3: CASGETSRSYNEQFF
DNA: TGCGCCAGCGGGGAGACTAGCCGCTCCTACAATGAGCAGTTCTTC

J: TRBJ2-5
D: -
V: TRBV12-3/TRBV12-4
size: -
CDR3: CASRLSGPGTQYF
DNA: TGTGCCAGCAGATTGAGTGGCCCCGGGACCCAGTACTTC

J: TRBJ2-3
D: TRBD2
V: TRBV9
size: -
CDR3: CASSVGSGGAWGDTQYF
DNA: TGTGCCAGCAGCGTGGGTAGCGGGGGGGCCTGGGGAGATACGCAGTATTTT

J: TRBJ2-7
D: -
V: TRBV19
size: -
CDR3: CASSISGTVTYEQYF
DNA: TGTGCCAGTAGCATATCCGGGACGGTAACCTACGAGCAGTACTTC

J: TRBJ2-3
D: -
V: TRBV6-1
size: once
CDR3: CASSDFRGLTDTQYF
DNA: TGTGCCAGCAGTGATTTCCGGGGTCTCACAGATACGCAGTATTTT

J: TRBJ2-3
D: TRBD1
V: TRBV10-3
size: -
CDR3: CAITPGQGRTDTQYF
DNA: TGTGCCATCACTCCGGGACAGGGAAGGACAGATACGCAGTATTTT

J: TRBJ2-5
D: TRBD2
V: TRBV5-1
size: once
CDR3: CASSSGGLADDQETQYF
DNA: TGCGCCAGCAGCTCGGGGGGACTAGCGGACGACCAAGAGACCCAGTACTTC

J: TRBJ2-3
D: -
V: TRBV5-6
size: -
CDR3: CASSFSVGLSLRDTQYF
DNA: TGTGCCAGCAGCTTTTCCGTCGGTCTCTCCCTGAGGGATACGCAGTATTTT

J: TRBJ1-5
D: -
V: TRBV7-4
size: -
CDR3: CASNRAWGRGWSNQPQHF
DNA: TGTGCCAGCAACCGGGCTTGGGGCAGGGGATGGAGCAATCAGCCCCAGCATTTT